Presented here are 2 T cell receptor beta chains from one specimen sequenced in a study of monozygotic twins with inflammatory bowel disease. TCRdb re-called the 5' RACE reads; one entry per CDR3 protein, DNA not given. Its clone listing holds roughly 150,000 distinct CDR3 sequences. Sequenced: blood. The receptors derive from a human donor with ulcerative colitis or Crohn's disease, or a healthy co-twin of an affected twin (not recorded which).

CDR3 loop: CASSYTTQGQETQYF. This sequence joins TRBV6-5 and TRBJ2-5; TCRdb's D call of TRBD1 is untestable without DNA. Germline lookup yields CDR1 MNHEY and CDR2 SVGAGI. The CDR3 is 15 residues long.

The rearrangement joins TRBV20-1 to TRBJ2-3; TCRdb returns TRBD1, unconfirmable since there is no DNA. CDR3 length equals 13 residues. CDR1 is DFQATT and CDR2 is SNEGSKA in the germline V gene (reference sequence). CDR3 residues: CSASWGNTDTQYF.